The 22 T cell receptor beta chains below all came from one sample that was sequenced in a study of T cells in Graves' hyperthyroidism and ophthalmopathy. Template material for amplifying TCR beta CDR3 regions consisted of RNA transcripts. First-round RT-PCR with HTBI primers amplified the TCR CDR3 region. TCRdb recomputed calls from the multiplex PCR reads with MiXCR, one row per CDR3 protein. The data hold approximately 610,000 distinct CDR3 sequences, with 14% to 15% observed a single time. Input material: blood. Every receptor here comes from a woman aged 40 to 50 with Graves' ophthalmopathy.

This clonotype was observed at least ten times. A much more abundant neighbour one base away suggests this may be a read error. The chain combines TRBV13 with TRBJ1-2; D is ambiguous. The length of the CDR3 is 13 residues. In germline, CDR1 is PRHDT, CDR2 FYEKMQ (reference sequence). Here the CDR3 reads CASSLGGFDDTRF. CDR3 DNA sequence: TGTGCCAGCAGCTTAGGGGGATTCGATGACACCCGCTTC.

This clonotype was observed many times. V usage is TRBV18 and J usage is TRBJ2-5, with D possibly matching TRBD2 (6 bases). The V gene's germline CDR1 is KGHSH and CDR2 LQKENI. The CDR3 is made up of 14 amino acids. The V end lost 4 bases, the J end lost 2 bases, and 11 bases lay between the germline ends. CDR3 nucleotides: TGTGCCAGCTCACTAGATGGACTACAAGAGACCCAGTACTTC. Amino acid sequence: CASSLDGLQETQYF.

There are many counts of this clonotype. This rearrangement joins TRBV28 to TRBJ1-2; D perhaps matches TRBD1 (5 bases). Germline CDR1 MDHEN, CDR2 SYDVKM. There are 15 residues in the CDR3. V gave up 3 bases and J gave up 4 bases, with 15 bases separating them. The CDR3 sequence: CASSFRGDGIYGYTF. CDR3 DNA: TGTGCCAGCAGTTTTCGGGGGGACGGAATCTATGGCTACACCTTC.

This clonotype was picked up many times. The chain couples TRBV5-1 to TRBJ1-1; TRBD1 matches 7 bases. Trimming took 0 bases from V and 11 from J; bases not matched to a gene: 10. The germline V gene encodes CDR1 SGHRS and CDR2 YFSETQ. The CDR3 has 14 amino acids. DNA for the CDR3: TGCGCCAGCAGCTTGGACCCGGGACAGATCCTCGCTTTCTTT. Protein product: CASSLDPGQILAFF. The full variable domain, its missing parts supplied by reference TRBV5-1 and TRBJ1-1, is KAGVTQTPRYLIKTRGQQVTLSCSPISGHRSVSWYQQTPGQGLQFLFEYFSETQRNKGNFPGRFSGRQFSNSRSEMNVSTLELGDSALYLCASSLDPGQILAFFGQGTRLTVV.

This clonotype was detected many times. CDR3 in amino acids: CATSRDKGVPNYGYTF. The CDR3 nucleotides read TGTGCCACCAGCAGAGATAAGGGAGTCCCTAACTATGGCTACACCTTC. The rearrangement links TRBV15 to TRBJ1-2; no definite D call. The CDR3 consists of 16 residues. Germline V gives CDR1 LNHNV, CDR2 YYDKDF (reference sequence). Trimming pared 0 bases from V and 0 bases from J, leaving 11 bases between.

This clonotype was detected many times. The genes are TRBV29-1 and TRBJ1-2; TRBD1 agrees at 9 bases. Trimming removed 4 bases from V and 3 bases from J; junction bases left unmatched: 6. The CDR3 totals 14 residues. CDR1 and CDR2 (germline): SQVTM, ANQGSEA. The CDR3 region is CSVAPGQGDYGYTF. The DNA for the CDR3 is TGCAGCGTTGCCCCGGGACAGGGTGACTATGGCTACACCTTC.

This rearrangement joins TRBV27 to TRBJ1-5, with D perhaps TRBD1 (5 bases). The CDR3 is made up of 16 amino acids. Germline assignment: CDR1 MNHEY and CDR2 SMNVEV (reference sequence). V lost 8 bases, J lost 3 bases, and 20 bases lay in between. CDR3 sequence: CASHPNPDSLNQPQHF. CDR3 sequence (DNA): TGTGCCAGCCACCCAAATCCTGACAGCCTCAATCAGCCCCAGCATTTT.

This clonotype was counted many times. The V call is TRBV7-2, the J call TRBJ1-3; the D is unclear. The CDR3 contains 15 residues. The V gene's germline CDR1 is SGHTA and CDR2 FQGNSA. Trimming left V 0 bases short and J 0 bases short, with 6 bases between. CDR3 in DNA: TGTGCCAGCAGCTTAGCCCTACTCTCTGGAAACACCATATATTTT. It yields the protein CASSLALLSGNTIYF.

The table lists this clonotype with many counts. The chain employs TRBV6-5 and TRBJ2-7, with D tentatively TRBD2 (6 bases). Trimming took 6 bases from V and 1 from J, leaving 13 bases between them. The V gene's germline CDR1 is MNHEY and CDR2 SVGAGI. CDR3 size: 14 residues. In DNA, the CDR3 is TGTGCCAGCAGGGGCCGAGGAGGGTCCTACGAGCAGTACTTC. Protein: CASRGRGGSYEQYF.

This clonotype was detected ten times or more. CDR3 DNA: TGTGCCACCGCCCGGGGCGGCCCAAACTATGGCTACACCTTC. Its translation is CATARGGPNYGYTF. The chain is built from TRBV6-1 and TRBJ1-2, with D possibly matching TRBD1 (5 bases). Trimming removed 10 bases at V and 2 bases at J, with 17 bases between. The CDR3 is made up of 14 amino acids. Per germline, CDR1 MNHNS and CDR2 SASEGT.

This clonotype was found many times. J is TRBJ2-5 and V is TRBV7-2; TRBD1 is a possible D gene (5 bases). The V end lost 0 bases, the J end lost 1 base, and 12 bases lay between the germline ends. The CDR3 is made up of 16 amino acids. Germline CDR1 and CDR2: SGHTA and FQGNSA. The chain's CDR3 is CASSLAVGPIQETQYF. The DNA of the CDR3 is TGTGCCAGCAGCTTAGCGGTGGGGCCTATCCAAGAGACCCAGTACTTC.

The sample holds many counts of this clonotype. CDR3 protein: CSARDRGAEAFF. CDR3 sequence (DNA): TGCAGCGCCAGGGACAGGGGGGCTGAAGCTTTCTTT. The chain employs TRBV29-1 and TRBJ1-1; 11 bases match TRBD1. CDR1 and CDR2 (germline): SQVTM, ANQGSEA. The CDR3 runs 12 residues. V lost 7 bases, J lost 6 bases, and 4 bases stayed unmatched.

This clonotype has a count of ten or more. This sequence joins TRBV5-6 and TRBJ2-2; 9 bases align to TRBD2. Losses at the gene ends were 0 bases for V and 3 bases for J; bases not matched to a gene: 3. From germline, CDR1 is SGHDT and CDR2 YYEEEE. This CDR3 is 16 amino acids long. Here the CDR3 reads CASSLGEREDTGELFF. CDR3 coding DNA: TGTGCCAGCAGCTTGGGAGAGCGGGAGGACACCGGGGAGCTGTTTTTT.

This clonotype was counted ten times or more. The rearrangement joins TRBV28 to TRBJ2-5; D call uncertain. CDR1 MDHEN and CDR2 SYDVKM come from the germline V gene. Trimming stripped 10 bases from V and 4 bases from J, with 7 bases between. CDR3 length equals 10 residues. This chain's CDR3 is CATTPETQYF. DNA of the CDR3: TGTGCCACAACCCCAGAGACCCAGTACTTC.

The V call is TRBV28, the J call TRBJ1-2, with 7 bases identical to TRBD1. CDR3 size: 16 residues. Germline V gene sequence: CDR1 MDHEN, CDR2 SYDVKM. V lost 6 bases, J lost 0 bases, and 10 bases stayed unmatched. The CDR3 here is CASSRSRDSPNYGYTF. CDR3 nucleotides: TGTGCCAGCAGCCGCTCACGGGACAGCCCTAACTATGGCTACACCTTC.

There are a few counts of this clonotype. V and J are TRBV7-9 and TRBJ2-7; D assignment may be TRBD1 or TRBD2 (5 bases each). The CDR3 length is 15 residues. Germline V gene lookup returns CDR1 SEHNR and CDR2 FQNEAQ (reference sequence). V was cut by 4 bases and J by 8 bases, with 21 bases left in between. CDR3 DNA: TGTGCCAGCAGCTCGAAACCGGGACCGGTGAGCCAGCAGTACTTC. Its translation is CASSSKPGPVSQQYF.

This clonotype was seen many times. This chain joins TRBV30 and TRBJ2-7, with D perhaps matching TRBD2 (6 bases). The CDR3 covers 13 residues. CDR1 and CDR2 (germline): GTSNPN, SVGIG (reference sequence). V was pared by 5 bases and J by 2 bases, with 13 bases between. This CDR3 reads CAWEGAGPYEQYF. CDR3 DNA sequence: TGTGCCTGGGAGGGTGCGGGGCCCTACGAGCAGTACTTC.

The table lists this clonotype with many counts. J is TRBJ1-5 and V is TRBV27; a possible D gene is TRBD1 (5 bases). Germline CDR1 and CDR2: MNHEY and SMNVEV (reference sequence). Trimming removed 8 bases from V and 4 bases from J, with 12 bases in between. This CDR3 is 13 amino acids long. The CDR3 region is CASGTEHNQPQHF. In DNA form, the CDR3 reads TGTGCCAGCGGGACCGAACATAATCAGCCCCAGCATTTT.

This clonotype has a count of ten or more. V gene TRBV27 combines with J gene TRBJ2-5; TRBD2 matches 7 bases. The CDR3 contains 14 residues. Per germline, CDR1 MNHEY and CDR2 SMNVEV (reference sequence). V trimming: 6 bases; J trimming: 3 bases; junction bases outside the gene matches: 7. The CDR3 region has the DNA TGTGCCAGCAGGAGGAGGCTAGCGGAAGAGACCCAGTACTTC. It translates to CASRRRLAEETQYF.

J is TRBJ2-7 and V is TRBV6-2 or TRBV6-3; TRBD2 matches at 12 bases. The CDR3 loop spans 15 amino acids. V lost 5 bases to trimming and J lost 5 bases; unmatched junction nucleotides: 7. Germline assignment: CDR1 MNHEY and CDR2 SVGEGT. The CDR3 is CASSQLAGGPHEQYF. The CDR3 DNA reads TGTGCCAGCAGTCAGCTAGCGGGGGGGCCCCACGAGCAGTACTTC.

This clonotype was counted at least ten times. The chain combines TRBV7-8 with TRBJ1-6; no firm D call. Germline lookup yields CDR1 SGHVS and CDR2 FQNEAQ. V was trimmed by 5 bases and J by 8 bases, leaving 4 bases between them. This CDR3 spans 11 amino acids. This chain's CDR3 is CASSVDSPLHF. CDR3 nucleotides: TGTGCCAGCAGCGTGGATTCACCCCTCCACTTT. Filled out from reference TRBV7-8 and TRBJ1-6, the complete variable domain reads GAGVSQSPRYKVAKRGQDVALRCDPISGHVSLFWYQQALGQGPEFLTYFQNEAQLDKSGLPSDRFFAERPEGSVSTLKIQRTQQEDSAVYLCASSVDSPLHFGNGTRLTVT.

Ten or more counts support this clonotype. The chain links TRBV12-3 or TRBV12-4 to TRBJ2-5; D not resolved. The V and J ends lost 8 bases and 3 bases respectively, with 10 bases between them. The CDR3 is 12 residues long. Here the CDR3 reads CASGRAKETQYF. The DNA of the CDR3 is TGTGCCAGCGGGCGAGCTAAAGAGACCCAGTACTTC.